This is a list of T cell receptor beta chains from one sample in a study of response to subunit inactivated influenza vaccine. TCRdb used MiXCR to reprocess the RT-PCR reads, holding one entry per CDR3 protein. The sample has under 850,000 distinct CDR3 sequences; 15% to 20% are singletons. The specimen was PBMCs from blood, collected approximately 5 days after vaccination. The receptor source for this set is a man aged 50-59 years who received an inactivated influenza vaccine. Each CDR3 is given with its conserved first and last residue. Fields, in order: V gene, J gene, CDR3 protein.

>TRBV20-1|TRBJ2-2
CSARRGGLGTGELFF
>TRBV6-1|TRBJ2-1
CASSWGTGNYNEQFF
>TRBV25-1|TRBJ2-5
CASSVPGQGAIETQYF
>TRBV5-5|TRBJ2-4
CASSLVQKNIQYF
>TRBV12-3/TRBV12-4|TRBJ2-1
CASSLRVTGGIMDNEQFF
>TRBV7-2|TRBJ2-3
CASTPTRVGTDTQYF
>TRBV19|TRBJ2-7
CASSRSGTGLYEQYF
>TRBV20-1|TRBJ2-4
CSARVGHNIQYF
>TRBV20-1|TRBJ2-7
CSAPILAGGGEQYF
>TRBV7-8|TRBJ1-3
CASSFNPLRDGSGNTIYF
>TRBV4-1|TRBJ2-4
CACSQAGLAKNIQYF
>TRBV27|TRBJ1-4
CASSLGNWAYPEKLFF
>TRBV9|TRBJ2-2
CASSGRPGTYTGELFF
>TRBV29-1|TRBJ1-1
CSVGALGATEAFF
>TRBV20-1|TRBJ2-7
CRGDRGKEQYF
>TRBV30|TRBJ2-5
CAWSVMSQETQYF
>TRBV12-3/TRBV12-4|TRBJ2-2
CASSLRDRGGTGELFF
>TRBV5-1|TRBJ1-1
CASSWGGQAKIPGEAFF
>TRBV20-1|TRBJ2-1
CSARDFYSYNEQFF
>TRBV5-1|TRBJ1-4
CASSWGQGRPNEKLFF
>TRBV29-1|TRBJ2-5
CSAPKRETQYF
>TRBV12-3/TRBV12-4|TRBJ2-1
CASTPMGVVPYNEQFF
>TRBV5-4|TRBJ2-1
CASSSTGQGIEQFF
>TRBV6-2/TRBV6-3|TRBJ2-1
CASTGASYNEQFF
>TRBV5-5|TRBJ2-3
CASSLGGTIRTDTQYF
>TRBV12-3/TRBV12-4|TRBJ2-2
CASNPGQTTGELFF
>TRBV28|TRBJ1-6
CASRVRAYNSPLHF
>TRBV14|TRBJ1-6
CASSQRGADSYNSPLHF
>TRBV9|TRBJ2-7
CASSVATGAAYEQYF
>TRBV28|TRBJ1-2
CASSLLPGLTYGYTF
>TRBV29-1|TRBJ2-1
CSVGTGGTPHNEQFF
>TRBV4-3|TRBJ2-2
CASSQAGTWTGELFF
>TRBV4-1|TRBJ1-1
CASSTWVGTAEAFF
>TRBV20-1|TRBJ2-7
CSAREGAGGPSYEQYF
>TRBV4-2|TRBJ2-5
CASSQDPARYQETQYF